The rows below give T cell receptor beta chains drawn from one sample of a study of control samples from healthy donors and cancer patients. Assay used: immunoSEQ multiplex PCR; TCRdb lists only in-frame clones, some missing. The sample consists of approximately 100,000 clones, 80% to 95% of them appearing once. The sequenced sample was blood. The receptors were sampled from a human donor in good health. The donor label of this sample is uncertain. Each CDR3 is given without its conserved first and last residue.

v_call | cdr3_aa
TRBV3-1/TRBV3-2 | ASSHPKGSNQPQH
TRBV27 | ARGTVEGETQY
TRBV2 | ASRTGLNNQPQH
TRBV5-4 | ASSLLKVDEQY
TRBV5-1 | ASSLGGGASTDTQY
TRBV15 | ATSRGGVNEQF
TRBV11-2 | ASSLVSSGNTIY
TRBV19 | ASSDRDSNQPQH
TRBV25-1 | ASRDVVGYNEQF
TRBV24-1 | ATSGTDTEAF
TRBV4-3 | ASSQILTGEAF
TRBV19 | ASSIQGGIRGTGELF
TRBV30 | AWSLTGTGHQPQH
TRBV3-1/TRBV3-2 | ASSQGFEKLF
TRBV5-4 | ASSVGDNTEAF
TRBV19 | ATSGGAFRNQPQH
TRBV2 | ASSEFRGGSPLH
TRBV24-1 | ATSAPGQGAETQY
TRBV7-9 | ASSLGTGLSTNEKLF
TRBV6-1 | ASSVSAWIGGETQY
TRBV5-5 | ASSLEGAGYEQY
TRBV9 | ASSFTSGGTDTQY
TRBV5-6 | ASSPGRIRNTIY
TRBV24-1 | ATLRAGGIGETQY
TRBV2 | ASSERENTEAF